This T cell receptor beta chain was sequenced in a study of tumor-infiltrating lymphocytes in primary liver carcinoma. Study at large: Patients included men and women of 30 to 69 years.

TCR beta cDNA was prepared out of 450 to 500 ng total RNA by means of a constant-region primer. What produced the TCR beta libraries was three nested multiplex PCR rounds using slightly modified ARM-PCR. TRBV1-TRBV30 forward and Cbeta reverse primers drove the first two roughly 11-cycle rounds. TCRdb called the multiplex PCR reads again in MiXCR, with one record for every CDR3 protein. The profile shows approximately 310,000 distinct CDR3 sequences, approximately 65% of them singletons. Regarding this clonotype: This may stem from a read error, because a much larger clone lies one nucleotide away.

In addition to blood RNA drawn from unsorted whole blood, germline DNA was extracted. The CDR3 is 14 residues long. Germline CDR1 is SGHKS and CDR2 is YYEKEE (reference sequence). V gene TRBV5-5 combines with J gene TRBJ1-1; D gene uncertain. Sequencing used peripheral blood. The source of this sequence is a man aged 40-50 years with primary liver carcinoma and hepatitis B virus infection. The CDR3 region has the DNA TGTGCCAGCAGCTTGACGGTTCCGAACACTGATGCTTTCTTT. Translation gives CASSLTVPNTDAFF.